This TCR beta chain was identified during a study of regulatory T cells in long-lasting Graves disease (dated by TCRdb to 2020 to 2023). Looking at the study overall: To count as having persistent Graves' disease, a patient had to have received antithyroid drug treatment for over 5 years with TSH receptor autoantibodies remaining persistently positive. Peripheral blood TCR sequencing and RNA sequencing compared persistent Graves' disease patients with newly diagnosed Graves' disease patients. The study was conducted in China and was registered as a clinical trial. A total of 35 or so samples underwent TCR sequencing: some 13 from persistent and roughly 20 from newly diagnosed Graves' disease patients. Persistent Graves' disease patients in the clinical cohort had taken antithyroid drugs for approximately 9.5 years on average. The study at large found these results: Only peripheral blood was studied, because thyroid tissue, the primary lesion, was inaccessible. Compared with newly diagnosed patients, persistent Graves' disease patients had lower TCR Shannon entropy and fewer highly expanded clones, which suggests clonal expansion. Persistent patients shared more public clonotypes among themselves (2,741) than newly diagnosed patients did (about 1,000). The small sample size was acknowledged by the authors as a limitation that may reduce accuracy. Sequencing and analysis were restricted to the TCR beta chain. TRBV28, TRBJ1-2 and TRBJ2-5 were preferentially used in persistent disease, while TRBV20-1 and TRBJ2-1 were favored in newly diagnosed disease.

The V end loses 6 bases and the J end loses 0 bases, and a stretch of 14 bases separates them. The CDR3 spans 15 residues, from the cysteine through the phenylalanine. CDR3 DNA only is kept here, 45 bases in frame from base 1. Per the germline V gene (reference sequence), MNHEY is the CDR1 and SMNVEV is the CDR2. Concerning this clonotype itself: Which antigen it targets is not known. No base qualities exist here, and no much larger clone lies one base off it.

Read against the paper, the sample's time point label means: persistent/refractory GD, antithyroid drugs over 5 years with positive TRAb. For both TCR sequencing and RNA sequencing, RNA was extracted from PBMCs using TRIzol. The diagnosis of Graves' disease was made according to American Thyroid Association guidelines. The patients came from an endocrinology department in Xi'an, China. From each patient, around 9.3 milliliters of peripheral blood was collected into an EDTA anticoagulant tube. Ficoll Paque Plus density gradient separation was used to isolate PBMCs, and no further T cell sorting was performed. RNA quality was checked with an Agilent 2100 Bioanalyzer and agarose gel, and concentration with a NanoDrop 2000. Library construction relied on multiplex PCR. Sequencing was performed on an Illumina HiSeq 4000. iRepertoire HTBI primers and Arm-PCR amplification of CDR3 regions were used to construct TCR beta libraries. Gel purification was performed on PCR products prior to sequencing. The paper's processing steps were these. Gene usage analysis of CDR3 amino acid clonotypes used the approximately 56 TRBV and approximately 13 TRBJ segments found across samples. COPE and FqMerger were used to merge the filtered high-quality paired reads into contigs. Contigs were aligned with BLAST to IMGT TRBV, TRBD and TRBJ reference genes, and CDR3 was defined per IMGT. Highly expanded clones were defined as clonotypes with a frequency above 0.1%. Shannon entropy served as the measure of repertoire diversity, while the Gini coefficient captured V-J evenness. Public clonotypes were defined as clonotypes shared by more than one individual. TCRdb handled the public reads itself, with Q25 trimming in fastp and clone calling in MiXCR, and kept productive beta chains. Records with the same CDR3 protein are collapsed into one entry carrying the most frequent genes and DNA. None of the V and J calls come from the authors' own analysis; TCRdb made them. Within this sample are 300,000 to 350,000 distinct CDR3 sequences, with 15% to 20% of them counted one time only. Jointly, the top ten make up less than 30% of the sample.

The receptor chain draws on TRBV27 and TRBJ1-2, with TRBD1 perhaps the D gene, on 5 matching bases. The input for sequencing was peripheral blood mononuclear cells (PBMCs), taken when the disease was refractory, from a patient treated with antithyroid drugs. This clonotype was obtained from a female donor with Graves disease. The CDR3 corresponds to CASRFRGATNYGYTF. The nucleotide sequence reads as follows: TGTGCCAGCAGGTTTAGAGGGGCGACTAACTATGGCTACACCTTC.